The clone carrying this T cell receptor beta chain was detected ten times or more. Its specificity is unknown. Patients with ophthalmopathy all had a Clinical Activity Score of at least 3, a NOSPECS grade of at least 4 and duration under 3 months. Thyroid ultrasound, orbital computed tomography, clinical symptoms, and serum thyroxine and TRAb underpinned diagnoses. PBMCs came from 9 to 10 ml fresh peripheral blood. Regions amplified from RNA transcripts were the TCR beta CDR3 regions. Primed by the HTBI set, a first-round RT-PCR was run on the TCR CDR3. TCRdb re-derived calls from the multiplex PCR reads in MiXCR, one entry per CDR3 protein. Here the sample spans under 250,000 distinct CDR3 sequences, approximately 24% being singletons. These data belong to a study of T cells in Graves' hyperthyroidism and ophthalmopathy. CDR3 size: 12 residues. Germline V gives CDR1 GTSNPN, CDR2 SVGIG (reference sequence). Trimming removed 0 bases from V and 6 bases from J, with 9 bases in between.

Study results and caveats: In the analysis, a 13 V-J model separated ophthalmopathy from stable hyperthyroidism.

Source material: blood. The TCR comes from a woman aged 40 to 49 with Graves' ophthalmopathy. The chain recombines TRBV30 with TRBJ2-7; possibly TRBD1 for D (5 bases). The CDR3 nucleotides read TGTGCCTGGAGTGTATATAGGGGCGAGCAGTACTTC. Its protein is CAWSVYRGEQYF. The variable domain in full, with the rest retrieved from reference TRBV30 and TRBJ2-7, is SQTIHQWPATLVQPVGSPLSLECTVEGTSNPNLYWYRQAAGRGLQLLFYSVGIGQISSEVPQNLSASRPQDRQFILSSKKLLLSDSGFYLCAWSVYRGEQYFGPGTRLTVT.